The clone carrying this T cell receptor (beta chain) was counted only a few times. Its antigen is unknown. TCRdb used MiXCR to reprocess the 5' RACE reads, holding one entry per CDR3 protein. Among about 600,000 distinct CDR3 sequences, 20% to 25% were seen once, and the ten largest hold about 8.7%. This sample stems from a study of T-cell memory formation after mild COVID-19. General observations from the study: Clones which contracted sat mainly in CM and EM if CD4+, and in EMRA if CD8+.

Germline loops: CDR1 KGHSH, CDR2 LQKENI. This CDR3 has 16 amino acids. The V gene lost 0 bases and the J gene lost 4 bases, with 15 bases spanning the gap. This chain links TRBV18 with TRBJ1-1; D gene ambiguous. This clonotype originated in an adult woman who had mild COVID-19 (a few samples of this study predate the infection). Cell type and time point are not known. The specimen sequenced was PBMCs or a T cell subset sorted from them (not recorded which). The CDR3 protein is CASSPPTPGEATEAFF. For the CDR3, the DNA is TGTGCCAGCTCACCACCGACGCCGGGTGAGGCCACTGAAGCTTTCTTT.